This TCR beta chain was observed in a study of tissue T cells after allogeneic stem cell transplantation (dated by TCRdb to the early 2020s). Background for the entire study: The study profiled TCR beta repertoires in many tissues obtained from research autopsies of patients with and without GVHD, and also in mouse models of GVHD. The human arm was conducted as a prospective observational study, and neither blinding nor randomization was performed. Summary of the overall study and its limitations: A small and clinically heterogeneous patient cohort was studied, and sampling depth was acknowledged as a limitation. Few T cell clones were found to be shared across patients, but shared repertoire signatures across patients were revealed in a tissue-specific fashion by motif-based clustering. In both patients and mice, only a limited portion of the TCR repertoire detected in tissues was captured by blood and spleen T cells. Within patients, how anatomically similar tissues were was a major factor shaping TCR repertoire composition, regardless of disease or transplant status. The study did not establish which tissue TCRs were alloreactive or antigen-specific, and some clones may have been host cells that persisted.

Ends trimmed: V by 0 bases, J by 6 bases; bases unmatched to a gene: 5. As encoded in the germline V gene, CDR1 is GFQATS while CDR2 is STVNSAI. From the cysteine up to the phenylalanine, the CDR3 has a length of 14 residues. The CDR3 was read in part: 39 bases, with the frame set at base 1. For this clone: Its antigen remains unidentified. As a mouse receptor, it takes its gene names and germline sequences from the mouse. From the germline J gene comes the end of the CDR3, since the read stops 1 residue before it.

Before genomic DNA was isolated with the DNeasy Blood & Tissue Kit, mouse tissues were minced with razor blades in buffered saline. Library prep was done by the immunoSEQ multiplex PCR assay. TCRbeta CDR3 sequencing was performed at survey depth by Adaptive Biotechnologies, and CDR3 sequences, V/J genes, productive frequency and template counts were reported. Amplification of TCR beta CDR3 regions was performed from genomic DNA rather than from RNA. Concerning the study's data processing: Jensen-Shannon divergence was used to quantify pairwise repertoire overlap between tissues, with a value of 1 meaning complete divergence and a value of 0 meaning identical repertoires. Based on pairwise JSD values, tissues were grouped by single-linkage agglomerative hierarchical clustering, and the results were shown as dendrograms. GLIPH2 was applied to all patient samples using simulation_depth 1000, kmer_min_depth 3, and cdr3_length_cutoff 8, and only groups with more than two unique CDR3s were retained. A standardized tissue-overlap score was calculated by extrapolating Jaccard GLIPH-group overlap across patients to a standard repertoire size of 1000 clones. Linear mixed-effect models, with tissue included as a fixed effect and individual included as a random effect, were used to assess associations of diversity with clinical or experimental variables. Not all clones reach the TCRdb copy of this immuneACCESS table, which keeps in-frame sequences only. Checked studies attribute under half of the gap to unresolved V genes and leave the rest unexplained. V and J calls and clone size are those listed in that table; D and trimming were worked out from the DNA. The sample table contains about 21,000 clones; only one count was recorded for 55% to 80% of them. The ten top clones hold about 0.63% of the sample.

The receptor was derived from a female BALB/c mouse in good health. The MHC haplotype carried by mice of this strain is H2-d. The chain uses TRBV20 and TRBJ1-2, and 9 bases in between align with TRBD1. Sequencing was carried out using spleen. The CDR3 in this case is CGARDPGQGPDYTF. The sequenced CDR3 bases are TGTGGTGCTAGGGATCCGGGACAGGGTCCCGACTACACC.